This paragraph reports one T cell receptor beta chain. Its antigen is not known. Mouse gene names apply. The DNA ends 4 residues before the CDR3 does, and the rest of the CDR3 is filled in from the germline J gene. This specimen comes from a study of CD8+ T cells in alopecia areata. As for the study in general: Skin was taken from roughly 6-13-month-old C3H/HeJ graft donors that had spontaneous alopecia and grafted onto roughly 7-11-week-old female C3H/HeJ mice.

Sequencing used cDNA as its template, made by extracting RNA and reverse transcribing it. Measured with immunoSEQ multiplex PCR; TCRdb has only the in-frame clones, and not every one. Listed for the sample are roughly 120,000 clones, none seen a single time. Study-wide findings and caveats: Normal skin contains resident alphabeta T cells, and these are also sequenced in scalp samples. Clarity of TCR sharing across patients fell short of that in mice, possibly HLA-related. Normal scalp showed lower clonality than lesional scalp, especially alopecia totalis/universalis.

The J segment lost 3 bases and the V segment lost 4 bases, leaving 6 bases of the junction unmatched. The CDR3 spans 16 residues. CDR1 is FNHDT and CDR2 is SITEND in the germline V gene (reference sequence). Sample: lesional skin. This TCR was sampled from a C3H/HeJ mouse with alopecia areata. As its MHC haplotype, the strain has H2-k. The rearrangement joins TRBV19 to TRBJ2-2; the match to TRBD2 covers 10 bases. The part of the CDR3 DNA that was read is TGTGCCAGCAGTCCCGGGACTGGGGTCTACACCGGG. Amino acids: CASSPGTGVYTG. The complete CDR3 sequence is CASSPGTGVYTGQLYF.